This passage covers 14 T cell receptor beta chains from one sample sequenced in a study of T cells expressing NK-cell markers (dated by TCRdb to between 2020 and 2021). Preparation of the library involved 5' RACE. The reads were generated on an Illumina HiSeq 2000. Once TCRdb had reprocessed the reads, it stored one entry per CDR3 protein sequence and supplied no DNA. The sample's table covers 400,000 to 550,000 distinct CDR3 sequences. The top ten constitute 6% to 9.5% of the sample. The sequencing sample was made of blood T cells: a sorted CD56 or NKG2C T cell subset, CD4+ or CD8+ T cells, or bulk PBMC T cells (not recorded which). The source is a woman between 18 and 75 years old in good health.

This chain connects TRBV11-3 to TRBJ2-1; TCRdb outputs TRBD2, but without DNA this stays unchecked. The CDR3 is made up of 15 amino acids. Germline values: CDR1 SGHNT, CDR2 YENEEA. The CDR3 region is CASSFRTSVNNEQFF.

The V and J genes are TRBV11-2 and TRBJ2-1. CDR3 length: 13 residues. Per germline, CDR1 SGHAT and CDR2 FQNNGV. CDR3: CASSHVLSNEQFF.

The rearrangement uses TRBV30 and TRBJ1-5; the D gene TCRdb calls, TRBD1, cannot be checked with no DNA. This CDR3 contains 16 residues. CDR1 GTSNPN and CDR2 SVGIG come from the germline V gene (reference sequence). CDR3 loop: CAWSRSGGWGNQPQHF.

This chain links TRBV29-1 with TRBJ2-1; TCRdb indicates TRBD2, and absent DNA this call remains unverified. The germline V gene encodes CDR1 SQVTM and CDR2 ANQGSEA. There are 16 residues in the CDR3. CDR3 amino acids: CSVGVVAGRLGAEQFF.

The chain is built from TRBV7-9 and TRBJ2-3; TCRdb's D call of TRBD2 is untestable without DNA. Germline-derived CDR1 and CDR2 are SEHNR and FQNEAQ (reference sequence). The CDR3 runs 16 residues. CDR3 loop: CASSLSSGSTTDTQYF. Full variable domain (missing parts from reference TRBV7-9 and TRBJ2-3): DTGVSQNPRHKITKRGQNVTFRCDPISEHNRLYWYRQTLGQGPEFLTYFQNEAQLEKSRLLSDRFSAERPKGSFSTLEIQRTEQGDSAMYLCASSLSSGSTTDTQYFGPGTRLTVL.

The J gene is TRBJ1-1, the V gene TRBV5-1. Germline-derived CDR1 and CDR2 are SGHRS and YFSETQ. CDR3 length: 14 amino acids. CDR3 sequence reads: CASRMAGSGEGAFF.

The V and J genes are TRBV20-1 and TRBJ1-1; TCRdb's D gene call, TRBD1, goes unchecked for lack of DNA. This CDR3 spans 15 amino acids. Germline V CDR1 and CDR2: DFQATT, SNEGSKA (reference sequence). The CDR3 here is CSAPPPGGLNTEAFF.

This chain uses TRBV4-1 with TRBJ2-5; the TCRdb call, TRBD2, lacks DNA for checking. The CDR3 length is 13 residues. Germline V gene sequence: CDR1 MGHRA, CDR2 YSYEKL. The CDR3 is CASSVTRQETQYF.

CDR3 protein: CSARAGGAGTEAFF. The chain links TRBV20-1 to TRBJ1-1; with no DNA, the TCRdb D assignment of TRBD1 cannot be verified. This CDR3 region has 14 residues. CDR1 and CDR2 (germline): DFQATT, SNEGSKA (reference sequence).

The chain couples TRBV5-1 to TRBJ1-4; TCRdb proposes TRBD1, but this gene call is untestable without DNA. Germline V lookup: CDR1 SGHRS, CDR2 YFSETQ. This CDR3 is 15 amino acids long. CDR3 loop: CASSPLDRLSEKLFF.

The V and J genes are TRBV19 and TRBJ2-7; lacking DNA, the TRBD2 call made by TCRdb goes unchecked. Germline V gene sequence: CDR1 LNHDA, CDR2 SQIVND (reference sequence). The CDR3 contains 15 residues. The CDR3 sequence: CASAVWESGAYEQYF.

V gene TRBV18 combines with J gene TRBJ2-5; absent DNA, TCRdb's TRBD1 call cannot be checked. This CDR3 is built from 15 residues. The V gene's germline CDR1 is KGHSH and CDR2 LQKENI. The CDR3 protein is CASSTATGGAETQYF.

The gene calls are TRBV20-1 and TRBJ2-5; TCRdb designates TRBD1, a call that cannot be tested without DNA. This CDR3 is 15 amino acids long. Per germline, CDR1 DFQATT and CDR2 SNEGSKA (reference sequence). The CDR3 spells CSARDRFPGGETQYF.

The rearrangement links TRBV11-2 to TRBJ2-2. The germline V gene has CDR1 SGHAT and CDR2 FQNNGV. This CDR3 is built from 14 residues. The CDR3 here is CASSLDYYTGELFF.